These 26 T cell receptor beta chains came from one sample sequenced in a study of OX40 agonist ivuxolimab in advanced cancers. The method was immunoSEQ multiplex PCR; TCRdb's version includes in-frame clones alone and lacks a portion of them. The sample contains tens of thousands of clones, around nine tenths of which appear only once. The starting material was CD4+ or CD8+ T cells sorted from blood, obtained in a trial of the OX40 agonist ivuxolimab. The source is an adult with an advanced solid tumor such as melanoma, head and neck, liver or kidney cancer.

The V and J genes are TRBV7-9 and TRBJ1-3; 9 nucleotides align to TRBD1. This CDR3 spans 16 amino acids. Looked up from germline, CDR1 is SEHNR and CDR2 is FQNEAQ (reference sequence). Trimming at V came to 8 bases and at J to 1 base, leaving 9 bases not matched to a gene. DNA of the CDR3: TGTGCCAGCGTCCGGGACAGGGTAGGATCTGGAAACACCATATATTTT. It codes for CASVRDRVGSGNTIYF.

V gene TRBV5-1 combines with J gene TRBJ2-7; a possible D gene is TRBD2 (5 bases). Trimming left V 4 bases short and J 6 bases short, with 8 bases between. From germline, CDR1 is SGHRS and CDR2 YFSETQ. The CDR3 runs 11 residues. This chain's CDR3 is CASSIRGEQYF. The CDR3 region has the DNA TGCGCCAGCAGCATACGGGGCGAGCAGTACTTC.

The chain carries TRBV11-2 and TRBJ1-1, with 8 bases matching TRBD1. CDR1 and CDR2 from the germline V gene are SGHAT and FQNNGV. The CDR3 is 11 residues long. V lost 5 bases and J lost 10; bases outside the gene matches: 3. This chain's CDR3 is CASSKDRAAFF. In DNA form, the CDR3 reads TGTGCCAGCAGCAAGGACAGGGCAGCTTTCTTT.

The J gene is TRBJ1-5, the V gene TRBV12-5; a weak D match, TRBD1 (5 bases). The CDR3 is 17 residues long. V shed 4 bases and J shed 0 bases, with 16 bases lying between them. The germline V gene has CDR1 LGHNT and CDR2 FRNRAP. CDR3 region: CASGSWGGGVSNQPQHF. The CDR3 DNA sequence: TGTGCTAGTGGTTCCTGGGGTGGGGGGGTTAGCAATCAGCCCCAGCATTTT.

The V call is TRBV5-4, the J call TRBJ1-3, with D possibly matching TRBD1 (5 bases). This CDR3 has 15 amino acids. Trimming pared 0 bases from V and 9 bases from J, leaving 16 bases between. The germline V gene encodes CDR1 SGHNT and CDR2 YYREEE (reference sequence). The CDR3 nucleotides read TGTGCCAGCAGCTTGGGCGCGGGACCTAGCGGCACCATATATTTT. Its protein is CASSLGAGPSGTIYF.

The chain employs TRBV9 and TRBJ2-5, with D possibly matching TRBD2 (6 bases). Looked up from germline, CDR1 is SGDLS and CDR2 is YYNGEE. V gave up 0 bases and J gave up 2 bases, with 11 bases separating them. This CDR3 is 15 amino acids long. As DNA, the CDR3 is TGTGCCAGCAGCGTAGGCGGGACTTCACAAGAGACCCAGTACTTC. Amino acid sequence: CASSVGGTSQETQYF.

V gene TRBV5-1 combines with J gene TRBJ1-1; D is uncertain. V was cut by 4 bases and J by 0 bases, with 7 bases left in between. This CDR3 is built from 13 residues. Looked up from germline, CDR1 is SGHRS and CDR2 is YFSETQ. This chain's CDR3 is CASSATMNTEAFF. CDR3 nucleotide sequence: TGCGCCAGCAGCGCCACCATGAACACTGAAGCTTTCTTT.

The chain employs TRBV6-1 and TRBJ1-2; TRBD1 matches 9 bases. Germline-derived CDR1 and CDR2 are MNHNS and SASEGT. This CDR3 comprises 16 residues. V was pared by 2 bases and J by 4 bases, with 8 bases of the junction left unmatched. CDR3 sequence reads: CASSERDRVISYGYTF. As DNA, the CDR3 is TGTGCCAGCAGTGAAAGGGACAGGGTGATTAGCTATGGCTACACCTTC.

DNA for the CDR3: TGTGCCAGCAGCTATGGACAGGCGCGCTATGGCTACACCTTC. Translating gives CASSYGQARYGYTF. The gene calls are TRBV7-9 and TRBJ1-2, with TRBD1 identical over 7 bases. Germline-derived CDR1 and CDR2 are SEHNR and FQNEAQ (reference sequence). The length of the CDR3 is 14 residues. The trim removed 4 bases at V and 4 bases at J, leaving 6 bases unmatched. Looking up the rest from reference TRBV7-9 and TRBJ1-2 gives the full variable domain: DTGVSQNPRHKITKRGQNVTFRCDPISEHNRLYWYRQTLGQGPEFLTYFQNEAQLEKSRLLSDRFSAERPKGSFSTLEIQRTEQGDSAMYLCASSYGQARYGYTFGSGTRLTVV.

In its sample, this clone was seen a few times. The gene calls are TRBV19 and TRBJ1-2; 8 bases are shared with TRBD1. CDR1 is LNHDA, CDR2 SQIVND, per germline (reference sequence). The CDR3 covers 11 residues. Germline trimming cut 7 bases from V and 8 bases from J; bases unmatched to any gene: 3. Here the CDR3 reads CASTDRGGYTF. CDR3 nucleotide sequence: TGTGCCAGTACTGACAGGGGCGGCTACACCTTC.

The J gene is TRBJ2-3, the V gene TRBV30; no clear D gene. The V and J ends lost 2 bases and 8 bases respectively, with 11 bases between them. Germline loops: CDR1 GTSNPN, CDR2 SVGIG (reference sequence). The CDR3 sequence is 12 residues long. CDR3 in DNA: TGTGCCTGGAGTCCCCCCCATGGTACGCAGTATTTT. As protein: CAWSPPHGTQYF.

V and J are TRBV28 and TRBJ1-6; D gene ambiguous. Trimming cost V 8 bases and J 4 bases, with 9 bases left between them. The CDR3 runs to 13 residues. Germline V gives CDR1 MDHEN, CDR2 SYDVKM. CDR3 DNA: TGTGCCAGCCACAGCAGGTATAATTCACCCCTCCACTTT. It specifies CASHSRYNSPLHF.

V is TRBV11-1 and J is TRBJ2-7; TRBD1 agrees at 10 bases. This CDR3 has 15 residues. Germline V gives CDR1 SGHAT, CDR2 FQDESV (reference sequence). Unmatched junction bases numbered 7, after V lost 3 bases and J lost 5 bases. The CDR3 region has the DNA TGTGCCAGCAGCTTCTTAAGGGACAGGGGTCACGAGCAGTACTTC. Protein product: CASSFLRDRGHEQYF.

This rearrangement joins TRBV2 to TRBJ1-1; no reliable D call. V dropped 7 bases and J dropped 2 bases, with 8 bases sitting between them. In germline, CDR1 is SNHLY, CDR2 FYNNEI. This CDR3 has 12 residues. CDR3 sequence reads: CASKKRNTEAFF. The CDR3 region has the DNA TGTGCCAGCAAGAAACGCAACACTGAAGCTTTCTTT.

The chain joins TRBV12-2 to TRBJ2-2; the table names TRBD2, a call not compared with the DNA. TRBV12-2 is flagged as a pseudogene. This CDR3 region has 17 residues. The CDR3 here is CASRFRGDKTRGGELFF. CDR3 bases: TGTGCAAGTCGCTTCCGGGGGGACAAGACACGCGGAGGGGAGCTGTTTTTT.

CDR3: CASSFGLPGETQYF. CDR3 bases: TGTGCCAGCAGCTTCGGACTACCAGGGGAGACCCAGTACTTC. J is TRBJ2-5 and V is TRBV7-3; D may be TRBD2 (6 bases). V shed 3 bases and J shed 5 bases, with 13 bases lying between them. The CDR3 loop spans 14 amino acids. Germline V CDR1 and CDR2: SGHTA, FQGTGA. The whole variable domain, filled in from reference TRBV7-3 and TRBJ2-5, reads GAGVSQTPSNKVTEKGKYVELRCDPISGHTALYWYRQSLGQGPEFLIYFQGTGAADDSGLPNDRFFAVRPEGSVSTLKIQRTERGDSAVYLCASSFGLPGETQYFGPGTRLLVL.

The V gene is TRBV6-7, the J gene TRBJ1-6, with TRBD1 identical over 7 bases. TRBV6-7 has ORF status, its function being uncertain. The CDR3 runs to 18 residues. Losses at the gene ends were 10 bases for V and 0 bases for J; bases not matched to a gene: 15. The CDR3 protein is CATPWTGLEGSYNSPLHF. CDR3 bases: TGTGCCACCCCCTGGACAGGCCTAGAGGGCTCCTATAATTCACCCCTCCACTTT.

The gene calls are TRBV7-9 and TRBJ1-2; D is perhaps TRBD1 (5 bases). V was shortened by 4 bases and J by 4 bases, with 13 bases between the two germline ends. Germline V gives CDR1 SEHNR, CDR2 FQNEAQ (reference sequence). This CDR3 is 14 amino acids long. CDR3 nucleotide sequence: TGTGCCAGCAGCTCCAGGGAGCCTCTCTATGGCTACACCTTC. Translation: CASSSREPLYGYTF. The variable domain in full, completed from reference TRBV7-9 and TRBJ1-2, reads DTGVSQNPRHKITKRGQNVTFRCDPISEHNRLYWYRQTLGQGPEFLTYFQNEAQLEKSRLLSDRFSAERPKGSFSTLEIQRTEQGDSAMYLCASSSREPLYGYTFGSGTRLTVV.

J is TRBJ2-2 and V is TRBV11-1; D remains unclear. Germline-derived CDR1 and CDR2 are SGHAT and FQDESV (reference sequence). V lost 1 base and J lost 6, with 3 bases in between. The CDR3 sequence is 12 residues long. The CDR3 coding sequence is TGTGCCAGCAGCTTAGGCCCCGGGGAGCTGTTTTTT. Amino acids: CASSLGPGELFF.

The genes are TRBV18 and TRBJ1-1; a possible D gene is TRBD1 (6 bases). The germline V gene has CDR1 KGHSH and CDR2 LQKENI. V lost 3 bases and J lost 8, with 13 bases in between. There are 13 residues in the CDR3. DNA for the CDR3: TGTGCCAGCTCACCGGGGGCAAATTTAGAAGCTTTCTTT. It yields the protein CASSPGANLEAFF.

The sample holds one count of this clone. Other nucleotide sequences from this sample produce the same CDR3. The V and J genes are TRBV4-2 and TRBJ1-1; 7 bases are a match to TRBD1. The V and J ends lost 3 bases and 0 bases, in that order; junction bases with no gene match: 10. CDR1 is LGHNA and CDR2 is YNFKEQ in the germline V gene. The CDR3 extends over 17 amino acids. The CDR3 coding sequence is TGTGCCAGCAGCCAGGTCATGGGGACAGAAATGAACACTGAAGCTTTCTTT. Translated, it gives CASSQVMGTEMNTEAFF.

The V and J genes are TRBV11-2 and TRBJ2-7; 10 bases align to TRBD2. The germline gives CDR1 SGHAT, CDR2 FQNNGV. There are 16 residues in the CDR3. V shed 2 bases, J shed 4 bases, and the junction held 8 bases outside the gene matches. The DNA for the CDR3 is TGTGCCAGCAGCTTATTTACACTAGCGGGGTTGTACGAGCAGTACTTC. Encoded protein: CASSLFTLAGLYEQYF.

The V and J genes are TRBV2 and TRBJ2-3; D is perhaps TRBD1 (6 bases). CDR1 and CDR2 from the germline V gene are SNHLY and FYNNEI. Trimming took off 7 bases at V and 3 bases at J, with 14 bases between the two ends. The CDR3 is 14 residues long. The CDR3 sequence is CASNSQGRTDTQYF. DNA of the CDR3: TGTGCCAGCAATAGTCAGGGGCGGACAGATACGCAGTATTTT.

This chain uses TRBV7-9 with TRBJ1-4, with 10 nucleotides matching TRBD1. Germline loops: CDR1 SEHNR, CDR2 FQNEAQ (reference sequence). Trimming cost V 4 bases and J 6 bases; bases outside gene matches: 2. This CDR3 has 14 amino acids. For the CDR3, the DNA is TGTGCCAGCAGCTCCGGGACAGGGGATGAAAAACTGTTTTTT. Its protein is CASSSGTGDEKLFF.

V and J are TRBV6-6 and TRBJ1-3, with D hard to call. CDR1 MNHNY and CDR2 SVGAGI come from the germline V gene (reference sequence). The CDR3 loop spans 14 amino acids. The V end was cut by 6 bases, the J end by 3 bases, with 12 bases between. The DNA of the CDR3 is TGTGCCAGCAGGCAACCGTCGGTTGGAAACACCATATATTTT. Its translation is CASRQPSVGNTIYF.

Worth noting for this clone: The junction and the germline gene differ at one end; a read error may be behind it. The J gene is TRBJ1-1, the V gene TRBV10-3, with D unclear. Germline CDR1 is ENHRY and CDR2 is SYGVKD. The CDR3 totals 15 residues. The CDR3 here is CAISEFTSPATEAFF. In DNA, the CDR3 is TGTGCCATCAGCGAGTTCACATCGCCGGCCACTGAAGCTTTCTTT.